The entry below describes one T cell receptor beta chain. Its antigen is not identified. Profiled with immunoSEQ multiplex PCR; TCRdb holds only in-frame clones, not every one. Of approximately 130,000 clones listed, 92% are singletons. The data stem from a study of T cell responses to AZD1222 COVID-19 vaccine. The study's findings and limits: At 160-218 and 743-854, vaccine-associated CD4 TCRs were dominant, and they spanned spike. Scientists sampled the repertoires only once the peak T cell response had passed. Clonal diversity may have been underestimated, and the donors were mostly white British, with more females than males.

Here the sequenced sample was peripheral blood, taken on day 0 of AZD1222 vaccination. This TCR was sampled from an adult in good health.

CDR3 protein: CASSKFGTAGEKLFF. CDR3 in DNA: TGTGCCAGCAGCAAATTCGGGACTGCAGGTGAAAAACTGTTTTTT. This chain joins TRBV21-1 and TRBJ1-4. TRBV21-1 is a pseudogene segment. This CDR3 is built from 15 residues.